This T cell receptor beta chain is drawn from a study of beta chain features in type 1 diabetes. Study overall: Across the samples, 107,917,701 sorted cells were examined in total. Regarding the study as a whole: Over-representation of high TCR-expressing cells was a possible consequence of cDNA sequencing. Patients with Type 1 diabetes showed moderately but significantly shorter TCRB CDR3s in all four CD4+ subsets. Healthy donors had naive, central memory and Treg TCRB repertoires that appeared less similar than those seen among patients.

Germline V lookup: CDR1 SGHAT, CDR2 FQNNGV. The germline V and J ends were trimmed by 2 bases and 6 bases, with 5 bases remaining between them. The CDR3 loop spans 11 amino acids. As regards this clone: What it binds is not known.

Expressed TCRB transcripts were sequenced because the entire RNA isolate underwent reverse transcription. The repertoire was sequenced with immunoSEQ multiplex PCR; TCRdb's copy has only in-frame clones and lacks some. The table shows approximately 150,000 clones, with around 63% occurring only once. The specimen was naive CD4+ T cells from blood. The receptor was derived from a young man with type 1 diabetes. The rearrangement uses TRBV11-2 and TRBJ2-7; D is unclear. The CDR3 is CASSLTREQYF. Written as DNA, the CDR3 is TGTGCCAGCAGCTTAACCCGCGAGCAGTACTTC.